This T cell receptor beta chain came from a study of T cells in Graves' hyperthyroidism and ophthalmopathy. Fresh 10 ml peripheral blood yielded PBMCs. RNA transcripts gave rise to amplified TCR beta CDR3 regions. With the HTBI primer set, the TCR CDR3 went through a first round of RT-PCR. TCRdb processed the multiplex PCR reads anew with MiXCR; each CDR3 protein has one entry. This table has approximately 400,000 distinct CDR3 sequences, 15% appearing once. This clonotype was seen many times. Its ends do not fully match the called genes, so a read error is possible. The CDR3 has 16 residues. Germline CDR1 and CDR2: DFQATT and SNEGSKA (reference sequence).

This receptor was taken from a woman in her 30s with Graves' hyperthyroidism. The sample consisted of blood. The V call is TRBV20-1, the J call TRBJ2-1, with TRBD1 identical over 7 bases. In DNA form, the CDR3 reads TGCAGTGCTAGAGATCTTGACAGGGCGGCCTACAATGAGCAGTCCTTC. It yields the protein CSARDLDRAAYNEQSF.